One sample yielded the 10 T cell receptor beta chains listed below, sequenced in a study of regulatory T cells in long-lasting Graves disease. To make TCR beta libraries, researchers used iRepertoire HTBI primers and Arm-PCR of CDR3 regions. Each CDR3 protein is one row after TCRdb ran MiXCR on the multiplex PCR reads. The table includes under 800,000 distinct CDR3 sequences, under 20% detected once. The time point denotes: newly diagnosed GD, antithyroid drugs for less than 3 months. From RNA extracted from PBMCs, the TCR library was made. This sample was also put to use in a study of T cells in Graves' hyperthyroidism and ophthalmopathy.

Sequenced here: peripheral blood mononuclear cells (PBMCs), sampled at new diagnosis, from a patient treated with antithyroid drugs. The receptors stem from a woman aged 25 to 39 with Graves disease.

This clonotype showed up many times. The J gene is TRBJ1-4, the V gene TRBV2; perhaps TRBD1 as D (5 bases). V lost 2 bases and J 8 bases, leaving 9 bases between the germline ends. The germline V gene has CDR1 SNHLY and CDR2 FYNNEI. This CDR3 region has 13 residues. CDR3 sequence: CASSEQGREKLFF. The CDR3 DNA follows: TGTGCCAGCAGTGAACAGGGACGGGAAAAACTGTTTTTT.

This clonotype was observed a few times. The DNA for the CDR3 is TGTGCCAGCAGCGTGGAGGGCAGGGCGGACACTGAAGCTTTCTTT. Protein: CASSVEGRADTEAFF. This sequence joins TRBV9 and TRBJ1-1; a possible D gene is TRBD1 (5 bases). Trimming left V 2 bases short and J 3 bases short, with 14 bases between. The CDR3 covers 15 residues. CDR1 and CDR2 from the germline V gene are SGDLS and YYNGEE.

Points on this clonotype: A junction boundary mismatches the germline segment, possibly from a read error. The chain recombines TRBV7-7 with TRBJ2-2; D not certain. This CDR3 has 13 residues. CDR1 is SSHAT, CDR2 FNYEAQ, per germline (reference sequence). CDR3 nucleotide sequence: TGTGCTAGCAGCCCTCGCACCTCCGGGGAGCTGTTTTTT. It specifies CASSPRTSGELFF.

This clonotype was counted at least ten times. V and J are TRBV6-1 and TRBJ1-1; 11 positions match TRBD1. V shed 5 bases and J 1 base; nucleotides not matched to a gene: 3. The V gene's germline CDR1 is MNHNS and CDR2 SASEGT. The CDR3 contains 15 residues. This CDR3 reads CASSKDRGQNTEAFF. CDR3 DNA: TGTGCCAGCAGTAAGGACAGGGGGCAGAACACTGAAGCTTTCTTT.

The chain uses TRBV10-1 and TRBJ2-7, with 7 bases lining up with TRBD1. The germline V gene has CDR1 WNHNN and CDR2 SYGVQD (reference sequence). The junction had 4 bases not matched to a gene; V was cut back by 0 bases and J by 2 bases. The CDR3 totals 15 residues. CDR3 coding DNA: TGCGCCAGCAGTGAGTCTCGGACAGGAGCCTACGAGCAGTACTTC. As protein: CASSESRTGAYEQYF.

DNA for the CDR3: TGTGCCAGCAGCGAACTAGCGGGAGAGTTGGATACGCAGTATTTT. It translates to CASSELAGELDTQYF. The chain is built from TRBV11-1 and TRBJ2-3; TRBD2 aligns across 11 bases. Germline V gene data show CDR1 as SGHAT and CDR2 as FQDESV (reference sequence). V was clipped by 5 bases and J by 6 bases; unmatched bases: 7. The CDR3 has 15 residues.

There are a few counts of this clonotype. V gene TRBV19 combines with J gene TRBJ1-2, with D tentatively TRBD1 (6 bases). In germline, CDR1 is LNHDA, CDR2 SQIVND (reference sequence). This CDR3 is built from 13 residues. Deletions cut 2 bases from V and 8 bases from J, with 12 bases between. CDR3 coding DNA: TGTGCCAGTAGTATATCAGGGGTTGGAGGCTACACCTTC. Encoded protein: CASSISGVGGYTF.

As to this clonotype: A clone one base away is much larger, so this may be a read error. The V call is TRBV10-3, the J call TRBJ2-3; a weak D match, TRBD1 (6 bases). The germline V gene encodes CDR1 ENHRY and CDR2 SYGVKD. The CDR3 spans 13 residues. V shed 6 bases and J shed 5 bases, with 12 bases lying between them. CDR3 sequence reads: CAIRQRGRDTQYF. The CDR3 DNA follows: TGTGCCATCAGGCAAAGGGGGAGAGATACGCAGTATTTT.

At least ten counts were recorded for this clonotype. The genes are TRBV2 and TRBJ2-2, with 8 bases that match TRBD1. Trimming took 6 bases from V and 4 from J; bases not matched to a gene: 7. From germline, CDR1 is SNHLY and CDR2 FYNNEI. The CDR3 is 15 residues long. The CDR3 sequence: CASRRQGTSTGELFF. In nucleotides, the CDR3 is TGTGCCAGCAGGAGACAGGGGACGTCCACCGGGGAGCTGTTTTTT.

This clonotype has ten or more counts. The genes are TRBV28 and TRBJ2-3, with 12 bases that match TRBD2. The CDR3 is 16 residues long. Germline assignment: CDR1 MDHEN and CDR2 SYDVKM. Unmatched junction bases numbered 7, after V lost 6 bases and J lost 3 bases. For the CDR3, the DNA is TGTGCCAGCAGCAAAGGACTAGCGGGAAATACAGATACGCAGTATTTT. Translated, it gives CASSKGLAGNTDTQYF.